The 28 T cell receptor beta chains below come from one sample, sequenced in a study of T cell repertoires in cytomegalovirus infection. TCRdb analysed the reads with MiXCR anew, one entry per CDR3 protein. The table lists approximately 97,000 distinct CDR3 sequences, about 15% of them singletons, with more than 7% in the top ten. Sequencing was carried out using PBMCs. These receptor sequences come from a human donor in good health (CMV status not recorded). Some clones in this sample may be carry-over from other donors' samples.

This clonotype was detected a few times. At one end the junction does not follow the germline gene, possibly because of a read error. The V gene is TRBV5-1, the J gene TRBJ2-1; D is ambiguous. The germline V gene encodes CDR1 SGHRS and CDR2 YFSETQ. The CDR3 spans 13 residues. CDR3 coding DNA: TGCGCCAGCAGCTTGGGCGGCGACCACCTCCACATCTTC. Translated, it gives CASSLGGDHLHIF.

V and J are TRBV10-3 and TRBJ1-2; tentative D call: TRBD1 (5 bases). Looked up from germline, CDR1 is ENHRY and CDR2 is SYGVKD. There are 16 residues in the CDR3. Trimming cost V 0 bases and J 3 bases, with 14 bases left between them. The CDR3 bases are TGTGCCATCAGTGAGTCCGGGGGGAAGGTAGACTATGGCTACACCTTC. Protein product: CAISESGGKVDYGYTF.

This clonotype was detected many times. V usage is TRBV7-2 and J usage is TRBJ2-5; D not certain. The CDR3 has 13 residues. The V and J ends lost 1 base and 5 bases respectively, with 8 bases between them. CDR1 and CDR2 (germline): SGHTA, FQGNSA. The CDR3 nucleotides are TGTGCCAGCAGCTTAGGCATTGTGGAGACCCAGTACTTC. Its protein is CASSLGIVETQYF.

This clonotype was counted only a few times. The DNA of the CDR3 is TGCAGTGCTATTTCCCGAATAACTAATGAAAAACTGTTTTTT. It yields the protein CSAISRITNEKLFF. This chain joins TRBV20-1 and TRBJ1-4; no definite D call. CDR3 length: 14 amino acids. Trimming left V 4 bases short and J 1 base short, with 10 bases between. Looked up from germline, CDR1 is DFQATT and CDR2 is SNEGSKA (reference sequence).

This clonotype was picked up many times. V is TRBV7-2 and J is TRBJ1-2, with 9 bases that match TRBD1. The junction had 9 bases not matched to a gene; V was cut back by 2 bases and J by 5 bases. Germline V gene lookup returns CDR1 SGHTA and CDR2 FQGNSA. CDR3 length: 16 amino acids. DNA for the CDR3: TGTGCCAGCAGCTTACAACCCGGGACAGGGTCATATGGCTACACCTTC. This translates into CASSLQPGTGSYGYTF.

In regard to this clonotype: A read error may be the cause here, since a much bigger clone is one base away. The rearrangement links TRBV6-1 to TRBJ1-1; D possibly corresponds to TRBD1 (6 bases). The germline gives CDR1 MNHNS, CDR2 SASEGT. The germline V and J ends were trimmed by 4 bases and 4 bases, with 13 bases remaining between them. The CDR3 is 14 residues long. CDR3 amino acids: CASSVDRLVTEAFF. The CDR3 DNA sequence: TGTGCCAGCAGTGTGGACAGATTGGTCACTGAAGCTTTCTTT.

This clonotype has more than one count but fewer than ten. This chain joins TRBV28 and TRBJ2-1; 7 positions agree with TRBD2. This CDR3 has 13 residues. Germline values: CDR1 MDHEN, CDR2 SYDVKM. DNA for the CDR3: TGTGGGACCCAGCGGGGAGCCCGGGATGAGCAGTTCTTC. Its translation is CGTQRGARDEQFF.

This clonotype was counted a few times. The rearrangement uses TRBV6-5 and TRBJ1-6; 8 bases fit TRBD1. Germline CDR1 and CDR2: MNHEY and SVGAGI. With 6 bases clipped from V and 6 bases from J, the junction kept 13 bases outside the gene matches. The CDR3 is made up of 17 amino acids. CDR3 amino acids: CASRIYPGGASNSPLHF. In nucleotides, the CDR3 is TGTGCCAGCAGGATTTACCCAGGGGGCGCGTCTAATTCACCCCTCCACTTT.

The CDR3 loop is CASRGWNYGYTF. CDR3 bases: TGTGCCAGCCGGGGATGGAACTATGGCTACACCTTC. This rearrangement joins TRBV6-1 to TRBJ1-2; D not certain. Trimming left V 8 bases short and J 2 bases short, with 9 bases between. The CDR3 sequence is 12 residues long. The germline gives CDR1 MNHNS, CDR2 SASEGT.

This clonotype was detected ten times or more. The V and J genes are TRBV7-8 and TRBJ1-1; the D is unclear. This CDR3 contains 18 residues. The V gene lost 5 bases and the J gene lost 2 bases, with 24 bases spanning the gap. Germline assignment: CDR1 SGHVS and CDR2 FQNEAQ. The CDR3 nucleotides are TGTGCCAGCAGCCGCCTCTTAAGTTTAGGTGGAGGCAACACTGAAGCTTTCTTT. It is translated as CASSRLLSLGGGNTEAFF.

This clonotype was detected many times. CDR3 in DNA: TGTGCCAGCAGCTTAGTCCAGGGACTAGGGACTGAAGCTTTCTTT. It encodes CASSLVQGLGTEAFF. The chain uses TRBV7-2 and TRBJ1-1; TRBD1 might be the D (5 bases). Germline V CDR1 and CDR2: SGHTA, FQGNSA. V lost 1 base and J 5 bases, leaving 14 bases between the germline ends. The CDR3 has 15 residues.

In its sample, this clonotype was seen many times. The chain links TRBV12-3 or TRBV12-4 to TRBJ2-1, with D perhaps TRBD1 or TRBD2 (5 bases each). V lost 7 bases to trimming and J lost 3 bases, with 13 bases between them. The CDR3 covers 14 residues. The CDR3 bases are TGTGCCAGCACCCTTCGGGACGACTACAATGAGCAGTTCTTC. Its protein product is CASTLRDDYNEQFF.

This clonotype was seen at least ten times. CDR3 nucleotide sequence: TGTGCCAGCAGCTTAGGGTCAAACATGAACACTGAAGCTTTCTTT. Encoded protein: CASSLGSNMNTEAFF. This rearrangement joins TRBV7-6 to TRBJ1-1; no firm D call. This CDR3 is 15 amino acids long. V was clipped by 1 base and J by 0 bases, with 9 bases between them. CDR1 and CDR2 from the germline V gene are SGHVS and FNYEAQ.

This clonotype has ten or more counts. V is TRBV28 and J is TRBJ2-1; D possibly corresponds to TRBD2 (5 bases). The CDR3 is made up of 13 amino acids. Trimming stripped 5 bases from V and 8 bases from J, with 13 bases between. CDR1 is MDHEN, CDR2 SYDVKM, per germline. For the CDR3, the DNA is TGTGCCAGCAGTCAGACTAATCGGCATGAGCAGTTCTTC. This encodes CASSQTNRHEQFF.

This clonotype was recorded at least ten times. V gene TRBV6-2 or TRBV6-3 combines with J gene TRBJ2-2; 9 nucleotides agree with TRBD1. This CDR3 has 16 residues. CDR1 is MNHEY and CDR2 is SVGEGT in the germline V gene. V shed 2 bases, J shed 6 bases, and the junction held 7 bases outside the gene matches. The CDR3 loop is CASSYRRTGVAGELFF. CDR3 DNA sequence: TGTGCCAGCAGTTACAGACGGACAGGGGTCGCCGGGGAGCTGTTTTTT.

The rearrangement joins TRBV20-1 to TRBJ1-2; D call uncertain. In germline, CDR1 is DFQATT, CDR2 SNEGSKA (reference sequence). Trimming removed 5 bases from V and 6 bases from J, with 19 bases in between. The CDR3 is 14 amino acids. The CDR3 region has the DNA TGCAGTGCTGGGCCGAACAGCGGTCATGATGGCTACACCTTC. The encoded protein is CSAGPNSGHDGYTF.

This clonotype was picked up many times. CDR3 loop: CASSNRARLQETQYF. DNA of the CDR3: TGTGCCAGCAGCAACAGGGCAAGACTTCAAGAGACCCAGTACTTC. V usage is TRBV5-6 and J usage is TRBJ2-5; a weak D match, TRBD1 (6 bases). Germline loops: CDR1 SGHDT, CDR2 YYEEEE. The CDR3 is 15 amino acids. V lost 4 bases and J 2 bases, leaving 15 bases between the germline ends.

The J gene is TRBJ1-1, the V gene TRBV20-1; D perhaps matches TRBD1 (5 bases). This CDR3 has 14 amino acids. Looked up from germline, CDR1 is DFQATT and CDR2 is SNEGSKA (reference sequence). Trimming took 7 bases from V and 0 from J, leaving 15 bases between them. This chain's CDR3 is CSVSQGDMNTEAFF. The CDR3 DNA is TGCAGTGTATCCCAGGGCGATATGAACACTGAAGCTTTCTTT.

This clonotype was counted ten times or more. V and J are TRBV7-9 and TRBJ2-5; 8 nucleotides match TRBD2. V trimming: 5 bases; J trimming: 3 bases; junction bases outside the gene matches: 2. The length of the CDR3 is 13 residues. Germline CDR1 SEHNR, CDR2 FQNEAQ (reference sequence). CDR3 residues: CASSRAGEETQYF. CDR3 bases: TGTGCCAGCAGCCGAGCGGGGGAAGAGACCCAGTACTTC.

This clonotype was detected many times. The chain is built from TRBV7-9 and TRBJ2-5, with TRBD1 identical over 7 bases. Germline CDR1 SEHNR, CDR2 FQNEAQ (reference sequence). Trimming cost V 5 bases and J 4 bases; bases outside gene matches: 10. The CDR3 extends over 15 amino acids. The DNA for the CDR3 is TGTGCCAGCAGCCGTCTGACAGGGAACTCAGAGACCCAGTACTTC. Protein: CASSRLTGNSETQYF.

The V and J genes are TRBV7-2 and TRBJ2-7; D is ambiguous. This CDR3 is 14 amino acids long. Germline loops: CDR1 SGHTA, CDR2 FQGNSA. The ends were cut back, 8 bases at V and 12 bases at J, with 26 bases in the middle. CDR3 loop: CASGPSFSAYESYF. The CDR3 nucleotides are TGTGCCAGCGGTCCGTCGTTTAGTGCCTACGAGTCGTACTTC.

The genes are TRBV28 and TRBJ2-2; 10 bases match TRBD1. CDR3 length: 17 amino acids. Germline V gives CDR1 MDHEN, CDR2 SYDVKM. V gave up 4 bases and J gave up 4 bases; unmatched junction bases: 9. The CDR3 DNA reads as TGTGCCAGCAGTTCCTCGACAGGGGGCTCGAGCACCGGGGAGCTGTTTTTT. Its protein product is CASSSSTGGSSTGELFF.

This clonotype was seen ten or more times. In nucleotides, the CDR3 is TGTGCCAGCAGAGGGACAGGGGGATGGAATCAGCCCCAGCATTTT. It is translated as CASRGTGGWNQPQHF. This chain uses TRBV2 with TRBJ1-5; 11 bases are a match to TRBD1. This CDR3 contains 15 residues. The junction had 5 bases not matched to a gene; V was cut back by 6 bases and J by 4 bases. CDR1 and CDR2 (germline): SNHLY, FYNNEI.

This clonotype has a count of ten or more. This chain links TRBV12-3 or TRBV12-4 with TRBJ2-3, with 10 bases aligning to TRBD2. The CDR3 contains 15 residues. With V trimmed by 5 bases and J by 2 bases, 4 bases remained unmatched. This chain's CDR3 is CASSQLAGSTDTQYF. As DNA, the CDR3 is TGTGCCAGCAGTCAACTAGCGGGATCCACAGATACGCAGTATTTT.

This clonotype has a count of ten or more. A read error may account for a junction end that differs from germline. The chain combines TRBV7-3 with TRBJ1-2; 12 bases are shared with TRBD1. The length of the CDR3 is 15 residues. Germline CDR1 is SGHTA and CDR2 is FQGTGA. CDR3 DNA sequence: TGTGCCAGCAGCCTAACTTCGGGACAGGGGGCGGGCTACACCTTC. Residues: CASSLTSGQGAGYTF.

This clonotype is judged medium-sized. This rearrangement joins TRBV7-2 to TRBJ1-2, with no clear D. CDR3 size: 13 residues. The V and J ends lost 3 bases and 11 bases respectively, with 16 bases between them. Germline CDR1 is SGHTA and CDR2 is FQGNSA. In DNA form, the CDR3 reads TGTGCCAGCAGCTTGTGGGGAGTCCCGGGGTACACCTTC. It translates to CASSLWGVPGYTF.

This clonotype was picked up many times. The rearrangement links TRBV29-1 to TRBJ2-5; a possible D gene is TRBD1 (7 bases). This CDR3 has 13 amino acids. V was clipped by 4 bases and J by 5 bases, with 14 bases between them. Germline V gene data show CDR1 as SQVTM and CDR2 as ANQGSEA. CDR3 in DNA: TGCAGCGTTGTGGCGACAGGGAGGGAGACCCAGTACTTC. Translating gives CSVVATGRETQYF.

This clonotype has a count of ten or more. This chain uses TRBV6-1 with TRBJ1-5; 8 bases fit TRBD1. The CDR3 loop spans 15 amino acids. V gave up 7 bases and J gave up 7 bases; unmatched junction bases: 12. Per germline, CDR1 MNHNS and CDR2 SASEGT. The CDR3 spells CASILGQAHGQPQHF. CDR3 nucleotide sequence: TGTGCCAGCATCCTGGGACAGGCCCACGGGCAGCCCCAGCATTTT.